This T cell receptor (beta chain) derives from a study of T cells in Graves' hyperthyroidism and ophthalmopathy. This CDR3 is 15 amino acids long. Trimming at V came to 3 bases and at J to 4 bases, leaving 8 bases not matched to a gene. Germline V gene lookup returns CDR1 SGHDN and CDR2 FVKESK. The sample holds a few counts of this clonotype. RNA transcripts served as the template for amplifying TCR beta CDR3 regions. The HTBI primer set was used in a first-round RT-PCR of the TCR CDR3. MiXCR, applied by TCRdb to the multiplex PCR reads, yields one record per CDR3 protein. The table includes 310,000 or so distinct CDR3 sequences, about 15% detected once.

Sequencing was carried out using blood. V and J are TRBV14 and TRBJ2-7; 8 positions agree with TRBD1. This receptor was obtained from a woman in her sixties with Graves' ophthalmopathy. The CDR3 region is CASSQITGTGYEQYF. CDR3 nucleotides: TGTGCCAGCAGCCAGATAACCGGGACAGGATACGAGCAGTACTTC. Combining the CDR3 with reference TRBV14 and TRBJ2-7 gives the whole variable domain EAGVTQFPSHSVIEKGQTVTLRCDPISGHDNLYWYRRVMGKEIKFLLHFVKESKQDESGMPNNRFLAERTGGTYSTLKVQPAELEDSGVYFCASSQITGTGYEQYFGPGTRLTVT.